The rows below give T cell receptor beta chains drawn from one sample of a study of T cell repertoires in cytomegalovirus infection. In TCRdb, the reads were re-called with MiXCR into one record per CDR3 protein. The sample yields about 340,000 distinct CDR3 sequences, almost 30% seen once. No cognate antigen is known for these TCRs. Sequencing was performed on cultured PBMCs, taken from culture after CMV antigen stimulation. Every receptor here comes from a human donor in good health (CMV status not recorded). Some clones in this sample may be carry-over from other donors' samples. CDR3s include the opening cysteine and the closing phenylalanine or tryptophan. A D gene is named only where the DNA matches it firmly. Where a row states a size, it is once, few, many or the class of an expanded clone; other rows omit it.

size | J | D | V | CDR3 | DNA
few | TRBJ2-1 | . | TRBV11-2 | CASSLEIKLYDNEQFF | TGTGCCAGCAGCTTAGAGATAAAACTCTACGACAATGAGCAGTTCTTC
few | TRBJ2-1 | . | TRBV9 | CASSASPGEQFF | TGTGCCAGCAGCGCCTCCCCGGGAGAGCAGTTCTTC
. | TRBJ1-6 | . | TRBV2 | CASSEPQIPLHF | TGTGCCAGCAGTGAACCCCAAATTCCCCTCCACTTT
many | TRBJ2-5 | . | TRBV7-9 | CASSLELRVGETQYF | TGTGCCAGCAGCTTAGAGCTTAGGGTCGGGGAGACCCAGTACTTC
. | TRBJ1-2 | . | TRBV18 | CASSPEGVNGYTF | TGTGCCAGCTCACCAGAAGGGGTAAATGGCTACACCTTC
. | TRBJ1-2 | . | TRBV12-3/TRBV12-4 | CASSSDLEYGYTF | TGTGCCAGCAGTTCAGACTTAGAGTATGGCTACACCTTC
. | TRBJ1-5 | . | TRBV7-2 | CASSPDTRDSNQPQHF | TGTGCCAGCAGCCCCGACACCCGAGATAGCAATCAGCCCCAGCATTTT
. | TRBJ1-6 | TRBD1 | TRBV7-9 | CASSGTGLDNSPLHF | TGTGCCAGCAGCGGGACAGGGTTGGATAATTCACCCCTCCACTTT
. | TRBJ2-7 | TRBD1 | TRBV19 | CASMGQLSYEQYF | TGTGCCAGTATGGGACAGCTGTCCTACGAGCAGTACTTC
many | TRBJ1-2 | . | TRBV6-6 | CASRPPGYDYGYTF | TGTGCCAGCAGACCCCCGGGGTACGACTATGGCTACACCTTC
. | TRBJ2-3 | . | TRBV10-3 | CAISSRLGLTDTQYF | TGTGCCATCAGTAGTAGGCTGGGATTGACAGATACGCAGTATTTT
. | TRBJ2-7 | TRBD2 | TRBV7-2 | CASSPLAGGSSYEQYF | TGTGCCAGCAGCCCCTTAGCGGGAGGAAGCTCCTACGAGCAGTACTTC
. | TRBJ1-2 | . | TRBV19 | CASSTPARWGTNYGYTF | TGTGCCAGTAGCACCCCCGCTCGTTGGGGCACTAACTATGGCTACACCTTC
. | TRBJ1-1 | . | TRBV4-2 | CASSQDFRRRNTEAFF | TGTGCCAGCAGCCAAGATTTTAGACGCCGGAACACTGAAGCTTTCTTT
. | TRBJ2-7 | . | TRBV12-3/TRBV12-4 | CASSLNRDTNYEQYF | TGTGCCAGCAGTTTGAATCGGGATACGAACTACGAGCAGTACTTC
many | TRBJ1-6 | . | TRBV7-8 | CASSLTLGDSPLHF | TGTGCCAGCAGCCTCACTCTGGGGGATTCACCCCTCCACTTT
. | TRBJ2-3 | . | TRBV20-1 | CSARRGWSTDTQYF | TGCAGTGCTAGAAGGGGGTGGAGTACAGATACGCAGTATTTT
. | TRBJ1-1 | . | TRBV6-2/TRBV6-3 | CASKEAREAFF | TGTGCCAGCAAGGAAGCCAGGGAAGCTTTCTTT
many | TRBJ1-5 | TRBD1 | TRBV6-1 | CASSYRGSNQPQHF | TGTGCCAGCAGTTACAGGGGTAGCAATCAGCCCCAGCATTTT
. | TRBJ1-1 | . | TRBV24-1 | CATSETDGTNTEAFF | TGTGCCACCAGTGAAACGGACGGAACGAACACTGAAGCTTTCTTT
few | TRBJ1-3 | . | TRBV12-3/TRBV12-4 | CASSRDFSSGNTIYF | TGTGCCAGCAGTCGGGACTTTTCTTCTGGAAACACCATATATTTT
few | TRBJ2-7 | . | TRBV7-3 | CASSLGPTGSDEQYF | TGTGCCAGCAGCTTAGGTCCGACTGGTTCGGACGAGCAGTACTTC
few | TRBJ2-7 | . | TRBV7-3 | CASSLTASAYEQYF | TGTGCCAGCAGCTTAACTGCGTCTGCCTACGAGCAGTACTTC
. | TRBJ2-3 | TRBD1 | TRBV5-3 | CASSFDRVADTQYF | TGTGCCAGCAGCTTCGACAGGGTGGCAGATACGCAGTATTTT
many | TRBJ2-5 | . | TRBV7-6 | CASSHPLQETQYF | TGTGCCAGCAGCCACCCCTTACAAGAGACCCAGTACTTC
. | TRBJ1-2 | . | TRBV7-8 | CASSLLPPRVGYTF | TGTGCCAGCAGCTTATTGCCCCCAAGGGTTGGCTACACCTTC
. | TRBJ2-6 | . | TRBV27 | CASSFLEEPTGANVLTF | TGTGCCAGCAGTTTCCTGGAGGAGCCGACTGGGGCCAACGTCCTGACTTTC
. | TRBJ1-6 | TRBD1 | TRBV20-1 | CSARVQGADSPLHF | TGCAGTGCTAGAGTACAGGGGGCGGATTCACCCCTCCACTTT
. | TRBJ2-7 | TRBD1 | TRBV7-9 | CASSHAGTGFYEQYF | TGTGCCAGCAGCCACGCCGGGACAGGGTTCTACGAGCAGTACTTC
. | TRBJ1-6 | . | TRBV12-5 | CASGCRHCNSPLHF | TGTGCTAGTGGATGCCGGCATTGTAACTCACCCCTCCACTTT
. | TRBJ1-2 | . | TRBV6-8 | CASSYALEGNYGYTF | TGTGCCAGCAGTTACGCGTTAGAGGGAAACTATGGCTACACCTTC
few | TRBJ2-1 | . | TRBV20-1 | CSANRPGSYNEQFF | TGCAGTGCTAATCGACCGGGCTCCTACAATGAGCAGTTCTTC
few | TRBJ2-3 | TRBD1 | TRBV7-2 | CASSPEGAVTDTQYF | TGTGCCAGCAGCCCAGAGGGGGCGGTCACAGATACGCAGTATTTT
many | TRBJ1-4 | . | TRBV15 | CATSRDGQGFEKLFF | TGTGCCACCAGCAGAGACGGGCAGGGTTTCGAAAAACTGTTTTTT
. | TRBJ1-1 | TRBD1 | TRBV6-6 | CASSPLQGSGTEAFF | TGTGCCAGCAGTCCCTTACAGGGGTCTGGGACTGAAGCTTTCTTT
. | TRBJ2-7 | TRBD2 | TRBV24-1 | CATSDWTSGSKYF | TGTGCCACCAGTGATTGGACTAGCGGGAGCAAATACTTC
. | TRBJ1-2 | . | TRBV18 | CASSTLEGGYTF | TGTGCCAGCTCAACCCTCGAGGGTGGCTACACCTTC
. | TRBJ2-3 | . | TRBV27 | CASSTSGYTQYF | TGTGCCAGCAGCACAAGCGGGTATACGCAGTATTTT
. | TRBJ2-1 | . | TRBV9 | CASNRGAGNEQFF | TGTGCCAGCAATCGGGGGGCGGGAAATGAGCAGTTCTTC
few | TRBJ2-1 | . | TRBV7-2 | CASSFHRERQASEQFF | TGTGCCAGCAGCTTCCACCGGGAGCGTCAAGCCAGTGAGCAGTTCTTC
once | TRBJ2-3 | . | TRBV28 | CASSIPDYPRTDTQYF | TGTGCCAGCAGCATCCCCGACTATCCCCGCACAGATACGCAGTATTTT